This TCR beta chain was sequenced for a study of blood T cell repertoires in COVID-19. J lost 6 bases, V lost 4 bases, and 8 bases had no gene match. The CDR3 contains 15 residues. Germline V gene lookup returns CDR1 LGHDT and CDR2 YNNKEL (reference sequence). The method was immunoSEQ multiplex PCR; TCRdb's version includes in-frame clones alone and lacks a portion of them. This sample has about 230,000 clones; 75% to 90% occur once, and the top ten carry approximately 2.4%. The table lists this clone with a count of one. The rearrangement links TRBV3-1 (or the pseudogene TRBV3-2) to TRBJ2-1; 8 positions match TRBD2. The receptor was isolated from a man aged 25 to 40 with COVID-19, enrolled during active disease. The sequenced sample was peripheral blood. The CDR3 DNA follows: TGTGCCAGCAGCCTCATAGCGGGGTTGTCCAATGAGCAGTTCTTC. It encodes CASSLIAGLSNEQFF.